This entry describes one T cell receptor (beta chain). What it binds is not known. These data are taken from a study of vaccination effects on CD4 cells after COVID-19. Sequencing followed a ViraFEST assay step that expanded antigen-specific CD4+ T cells with viral peptide pools. The culture ran for approximately 10 days before CD4+ T cells were isolated. Participants were vaccinated with two doses of either the BNT162b2 or mRNA-1273 vaccine. Profiled with immunoSEQ multiplex PCR; TCRdb holds only in-frame clones, not every one. The data contain 23,000 or so clones, approximately 80% of them seen just once; the ten biggest clones take up approximately 5.1%. This material consisted of CD4+ T cells from PBMCs cultured with SARS-CoV-2 spike peptides, taken after COVID-19 vaccination. The sequence came from a human donor who received a COVID-19 vaccine. Some clones in this sample may be carry-over from other donors' samples.

CDR3 protein: CASSPRQSSYNSPLHF. The CDR3 DNA sequence: TGTGCCAGCAGCCCCCGACAGAGCTCCTATAATTCACCCCTCCACTTT. The chain links TRBV11-2 to TRBJ1-6; tentatively, D is TRBD1 (5 bases). From germline, CDR1 is SGHAT and CDR2 FQNNGV. V was pared by 5 bases and J by 0 bases, with 11 bases between. The CDR3 is made up of 16 amino acids.